This passage covers 29 T cell receptor beta chains from one sample sequenced in a study of beta chain features in type 1 diabetes. Expressed TCRB transcripts were sequenced, since all the RNA that had been isolated was reverse transcribed. Using immunoSEQ multiplex PCR, the repertoire was profiled, and TCRdb retains in-frame clones only, with some absent. The data show some 150,000 clones, roughly 10% seen once. The sample consisted of central memory CD4+ T cells from blood. These receptors were collected from a woman between 40 and 55 years old in good health.

The V gene is TRBV18, the J gene TRBJ2-1, with TRBD2 matching 7 bases. This CDR3 has 16 residues. Germline CDR1 and CDR2: KGHSH and LQKENI. Unmatched junction bases numbered 10, after V lost 3 bases and J lost 5 bases. The CDR3 is CASSPGLRGRDNEQFF. In nucleotides, the CDR3 is TGTGCCAGCTCACCGGGACTGCGGGGGAGAGACAATGAGCAGTTCTTC.

This clone was seen only a few times. This chain links TRBV5-1 with TRBJ1-1, with D tentatively TRBD1 (6 bases). CDR3 length: 14 amino acids. Deletions cut 5 bases from V and 4 bases from J, with 15 bases between. The germline V gene encodes CDR1 SGHRS and CDR2 YFSETQ. The CDR3 sequence is CASSPEGVVTEAFF. The CDR3 nucleotides are TGCGCCAGCAGTCCCGAGGGGGTAGTCACTGAAGCTTTCTTT.

V is TRBV29-1 and J is TRBJ1-3; tentative D call: TRBD1 (6 bases). The CDR3 has 14 residues. CDR1 is SQVTM, CDR2 ANQGSEA, per germline. The V end was cut by 7 bases, the J end by 0 bases, with 13 bases between. Here the CDR3 reads CSAKTGSSGNTIYF. The CDR3 DNA reads TGCAGCGCTAAAACAGGGAGCTCTGGAAACACCATATATTTT.

The V call is TRBV5-4, the J call TRBJ2-1, with D hard to call. The CDR3 has 15 amino acids. With 1 base removed from V and 2 bases from J, the gap between germline ends came to 10 bases. Germline CDR1 SGHNT, CDR2 YYREEE (reference sequence). The CDR3 sequence is CASSLTVATYNEQFF. The CDR3 coding sequence is TGTGCCAGCAGCTTGACGGTAGCAACCTACAATGAGCAGTTCTTC.

This clone turned up a few times. The rearrangement joins TRBV7-8 to TRBJ2-1, with D tentatively TRBD2 (7 bases). The V end was cut by 1 base, the J end by 9 bases, with 13 bases between. The CDR3 is made up of 14 amino acids. Per the germline V gene, CDR1 is SGHVS and CDR2 is FQNEAQ. The chain's CDR3 is CASSLVRGGGEQFF. The CDR3 nucleotides are TGTGCCAGCAGCTTAGTAAGGGGAGGGGGTGAGCAGTTCTTC.

The rearrangement uses TRBV6-1 and TRBJ2-4; maybe TRBD1 (6 bases). CDR1 MNHNS and CDR2 SASEGT come from the germline V gene. The ends were cut back, 3 bases at V and 3 bases at J, with 12 bases in the middle. The CDR3 spans 15 residues. CDR3 nucleotides: TGTGCCAGCAGTGAGGGGACAACCGGCAAAAACATTCAGTACTTC. Its translation is CASSEGTTGKNIQYF.

This clone appeared many times. This rearrangement joins TRBV2 to TRBJ2-5; perhaps TRBD1 as D (6 bases). CDR3 length equals 13 residues. Trimming removed 8 bases at V and 1 base at J, with 11 bases between. Germline assignment: CDR1 SNHLY and CDR2 FYNNEI. The CDR3 sequence is CASGGESQETQYF. The CDR3 region has the DNA TGTGCCAGCGGGGGCGAATCCCAAGAGACCCAGTACTTC. The full variable domain, completed using reference TRBV2 and TRBJ2-5, is EPEVTQTPSHQVTQMGQEVILRCVPISNHLYFYWYRQILGQKVEFLVSFYNNEISEKSEIFDDQFSVERPDGSNFTLKIRSTKLEDSAMYFCASGGESQETQYFGPGTRLLVL.

This chain links TRBV6-1 with TRBJ2-2; D gene uncertain. V was clipped by 2 bases and J by 3 bases, with 10 bases between them. The CDR3 runs to 15 residues. Germline V gene sequence: CDR1 MNHNS, CDR2 SASEGT. CDR3 bases: TGTGCCAGCAGTGAAAGGAATCGGGACACCGGGGAGCTGTTTTTT. The encoded protein is CASSERNRDTGELFF.

A few counts support this clone. This chain joins TRBV25-1 and TRBJ2-6; tentative D call: TRBD1 (6 bases). Trimming pared 7 bases from V and 0 bases from J, leaving 16 bases between. Germline V gene data show CDR1 as MGHDK and CDR2 as SYGVNS. The CDR3 contains 17 residues. The CDR3 sequence: CASTSNRVPSGANVLTF. The CDR3 DNA is TGTGCCAGCACTAGCAACAGGGTTCCCTCTGGGGCCAACGTCCTGACTTTC.

The V gene is TRBV19, the J gene TRBJ2-1; 9 nucleotides match TRBD1. The CDR3 is made up of 15 amino acids. Germline CDR1 reads LNHDA; CDR2 reads SQIVND (reference sequence). V gave up 5 bases and J gave up 6 bases; unmatched junction bases: 8. CDR3 protein: CASSSGTGNPNEQFF. CDR3 DNA: TGTGCCAGTAGTTCCGGGACAGGGAACCCCAATGAGCAGTTCTTC.

This clone was detected only a few times. This sequence joins TRBV5-4 and TRBJ2-1; TRBD2 might be the D (7 bases). V was trimmed by 4 bases and J by 12 bases, leaving 17 bases between them. This CDR3 spans 13 amino acids. CDR1 and CDR2 (germline): SGHNT, YYREEE (reference sequence). Here the CDR3 reads CASSQWGGGRQFF. The CDR3 nucleotides read TGTGCCAGCAGCCAATGGGGCGGGGGCAGGCAGTTCTTC.

This clone has a count of ten or more. The chain is built from TRBV13 and TRBJ1-1, with D tentatively TRBD1 (5 bases). This CDR3 spans 12 amino acids. Trimming left V 5 bases short and J 8 bases short, with 12 bases between. CDR1 and CDR2 (germline): PRHDT, FYEKMQ (reference sequence). In DNA form, the CDR3 reads TGTGCCAGCAGCCATAAGCAGGGAGAAGCTTTCTTT. Encoded protein: CASSHKQGEAFF. Full variable domain (missing parts from reference TRBV13 and TRBJ1-1): AAGVIQSPRHLIKEKRETATLKCYPIPRHDTVYWYQQGPGQDPQFLISFYEKMQSDKGSIPDRFSAQQFSDYHSELNMSSLELGDSALYFCASSHKQGEAFFGQGTRLTVV.

The chain combines TRBV21-1 with TRBJ1-2. TRBV21-1 is designated a pseudogene. This CDR3 is 13 amino acids long. DNA of the CDR3: TGTGCCAGCAGCAAAGAGGAGGGTCGAGGCTACACCTTC. Translated, it gives CASSKEEGRGYTF.

The rearrangement links TRBV5-1 to TRBJ2-5; D uncertain. This CDR3 has 14 amino acids. Between the trimmed V and J ends, which lost 1 base and 2 bases, there was a span of 9 bases. Per the germline V gene, CDR1 is SGHRS and CDR2 is YFSETQ. The CDR3 DNA follows: TGCGCCAGCAGCTTGCTACAGTCACAAGAGACCCAGTACTTC. As protein: CASSLLQSQETQYF.

This chain links TRBV6-6 with TRBJ2-7; TRBD1 matches 11 bases. CDR3 length: 15 amino acids. The V segment lost 6 bases and the J segment 3 bases; nucleotides outside the gene matches: 7. Germline CDR1 reads MNHNY; CDR2 reads SVGAGI (reference sequence). The CDR3 spells CASRTRTGGDYEQYF. The CDR3 DNA sequence: TGTGCCAGCAGGACTCGGACAGGGGGCGACTACGAGCAGTACTTC.

The chain is built from TRBV6-1 and TRBJ2-7; the match to TRBD2 covers 8 bases. The V and J ends lost 4 bases and 1 base, in that order; junction bases with no gene match: 9. In germline, CDR1 is MNHNS, CDR2 SASEGT. CDR3 size: 16 residues. As DNA, the CDR3 is TGTGCCAGCAGTGGCCGTCGGCGGGGGGTTTCCTACGAGCAGTACTTC. Its translation: CASSGRRRGVSYEQYF.

This clone has more than one count but fewer than ten. V is TRBV5-4 and J is TRBJ2-5; 13 bases are shared with TRBD2. The CDR3 runs to 16 residues. Germline V gene data show CDR1 as SGHNT and CDR2 as YYREEE (reference sequence). The J segment lost 3 bases and the V segment lost 0 bases, leaving 2 bases of the junction unmatched. The CDR3 nucleotides read TGTGCCAGCAGCTTGGCGGGACTAGCGGGAAAAGAGACCCAGTACTTC. Its translation: CASSLAGLAGKETQYF.

In its sample, this clone was seen a few times. This sequence joins TRBV5-6 and TRBJ2-1; 14 bases agree with TRBD2. Losses at the gene ends were 3 bases for V and 0 bases for J; bases not matched to a gene: 2. The CDR3 extends over 17 amino acids. Germline V gene lookup returns CDR1 SGHDT and CDR2 YYEEEE. CDR3 loop: CASSSGLAGASYNEQFF. Written as DNA, the CDR3 is TGTGCCAGCAGCTCGGGACTAGCGGGGGCCTCCTACAATGAGCAGTTCTTC.

V is TRBV14 and J is TRBJ1-1; a weak D match, TRBD1 (5 bases). V was cut by 1 base and J by 1 base, with 13 bases left in between. The germline V gene has CDR1 SGHDN and CDR2 FVKESK. There are 16 residues in the CDR3. The CDR3 protein is CASSQVLGLSNTEAFF. CDR3 bases: TGTGCCAGCAGCCAAGTTCTGGGACTTTCGAACACTGAAGCTTTCTTT.

The CDR3 loop reads CASSQARDRVDPTEAFF. DNA for the CDR3: TGCGCCAGCAGCCAAGCCCGGGACAGGGTGGATCCCACTGAAGCTTTCTTT. The rearrangement joins TRBV5-1 to TRBJ1-1, with TRBD1 matching 9 bases. V was pared by 4 bases and J by 4 bases, with 14 bases of the junction left unmatched. The CDR3 length is 17 residues. Germline assignment: CDR1 SGHRS and CDR2 YFSETQ.

This chain uses TRBV25-1 with TRBJ2-1; 8 positions agree with TRBD2. J lost 8 bases, V lost 1 base, and 13 bases had no gene match. The CDR3 contains 17 residues. The germline V gene encodes CDR1 MGHDK and CDR2 SYGVNS. The CDR3: CASSELGGLGALDEQFF. DNA for the CDR3: TGTGCCAGCAGTGAATTGGGGGGACTAGGGGCCCTCGATGAGCAGTTCTTC.

This clone was counted only a few times. The chain recombines TRBV5-1 with TRBJ2-1; 8 bases agree with TRBD1. Germline CDR1 reads SGHRS; CDR2 reads YFSETQ. J gave up 4 bases and V 2 bases, and 5 bases lay outside the gene matches. This CDR3 is 15 amino acids long. The CDR3 loop is CASSLGQGKYNEQFF. CDR3 nucleotide sequence: TGCGCCAGCAGCTTAGGACAGGGAAAGTACAATGAGCAGTTCTTC.

A few counts support this clone. The CDR3 DNA sequence: TGTGCCAGCAGCTTAGCGGCCACAGATACGCAGTATTTT. It codes for CASSLAATDTQYF. The chain carries TRBV7-2 and TRBJ2-3, with unresolved D. V was pared by 0 bases and J by 2 bases, with 3 bases between. Germline V gives CDR1 SGHTA, CDR2 FQGNSA. This CDR3 contains 13 residues.

V usage is TRBV7-9 and J usage is TRBJ2-5; 8 bases are a match to TRBD1. There are 15 residues in the CDR3. With 7 bases clipped from V and 0 bases from J, the junction kept 7 bases outside the gene matches. The germline gives CDR1 SEHNR, CDR2 FQNEAQ (reference sequence). CDR3 sequence reads: CASNLLTGDQETQYF. The CDR3 nucleotides read TGTGCCAGCAACCTCCTGACAGGGGACCAAGAGACCCAGTACTTC. Together with reference TRBV7-9 and TRBJ2-5, the CDR3 gives the full variable domain: DTGVSQNPRHKITKRGQNVTFRCDPISEHNRLYWYRQTLGQGPEFLTYFQNEAQLEKSRLLSDRFSAERPKGSFSTLEIQRTEQGDSAMYLCASNLLTGDQETQYFGPGTRLLVL.

The chain carries TRBV29-1 and TRBJ1-2; unclear D gene. The ends were cut back, 3 bases at V and 5 bases at J, with 7 bases in the middle. The CDR3 has 11 amino acids. CDR1 is SQVTM, CDR2 ANQGSEA, per germline. CDR3 sequence: CSVEHSYGYTF. The CDR3 DNA reads TGCAGCGTTGAGCACTCGTATGGCTACACCTTC.

This clone was counted between two and nine times. The rearrangement uses TRBV7-2 and TRBJ1-3; D uncertain. The CDR3 length is 13 residues. CDR1 is SGHTA, CDR2 FQGNSA, per germline. V lost 5 bases, J lost 2 bases, and 7 bases lay in between. The CDR3 coding sequence is TGTGCCAGCAGCGAGTCTACTGGAAACACCATATATTTT. Protein: CASSESTGNTIYF.

The chain has TRBV7-8 and TRBJ1-4; a possible D gene is TRBD1 (5 bases). Per the germline V gene, CDR1 is SGHVS and CDR2 is FQNEAQ. V lost 1 base and J 7 bases, leaving 10 bases between the germline ends. The CDR3 length is 14 residues. The CDR3 DNA sequence: TGTGCCAGCAGCTTAGTTGTGGGGGGTGAAAAACTGTTTTTT. Translation gives CASSLVVGGEKLFF. Full variable domain (outside the CDR3, taken from reference TRBV7-8 and TRBJ1-4): GAGVSQSPRYKVAKRGQDVALRCDPISGHVSLFWYQQALGQGPEFLTYFQNEAQLDKSGLPSDRFFAERPEGSVSTLKIQRTQQEDSAVYLCASSLVVGGEKLFFGSGTQLSVL.

The J gene is TRBJ2-7, the V gene TRBV29-1, with TRBD2 matching 8 bases. Germline CDR1 SQVTM, CDR2 ANQGSEA. The CDR3 length is 15 residues. V lost 4 bases to trimming and J lost 0 bases; unmatched junction nucleotides: 8. The chain's CDR3 is CSVAVFAGGSYEQYF. The CDR3 DNA is TGCAGCGTTGCGGTCTTTGCGGGGGGCTCCTACGAGCAGTACTTC.

This clone was counted a few times. J is TRBJ2-2 and V is TRBV5-4, with 7 bases matching TRBD2. This CDR3 is built from 15 residues. Germline values: CDR1 SGHNT, CDR2 YYREEE (reference sequence). The ends lost 1 base at V and 4 bases at J; junction bases unmatched: 4. The CDR3 loop reads CASSLSGLGTGELFF. The CDR3 DNA is TGTGCCAGCAGCTTGTCCGGACTAGGCACCGGGGAGCTGTTTTTT.